A single sample gave rise to the 26 T cell receptor beta chains below, sequenced in a study of T cells after yellow fever vaccination. TCRdb ran MiXCR on the 5' RACE reads and lists one entry per CDR3 protein. The sample includes about 260,000 distinct CDR3 sequences, around 4.9% of them seen just once. Sequencing used CD4+ T cells sorted from PBMCs, obtained on the day of the yellow fever booster vaccination. Receptors originate from a young man who received the YFV17D yellow fever vaccine.

This clonotype was counted a few times. The chain uses TRBV6-4 and TRBJ1-6, with D possibly matching TRBD1 (6 bases). Deletions cut 6 bases from V and 5 bases from J, with 11 bases between. The length of the CDR3 is 14 residues. Germline-derived CDR1 and CDR2 are MRHNA and SNTAGT. The CDR3 region has the DNA TGTGCCAGCAGCCGGGACAACGATAATTCACCCCTCCACTTT. Translation gives CASSRDNDNSPLHF.

This clonotype was recorded a few times. The V and J genes are TRBV19 and TRBJ2-7; 7 nucleotides agree with TRBD1. This CDR3 comprises 15 residues. The J segment lost 0 bases and the V segment lost 5 bases, leaving 7 bases of the junction unmatched. Germline CDR1 and CDR2: LNHDA and SQIVND (reference sequence). The CDR3 bases are TGTGCCAGTAGTGAGTCAGGGGGTTACTCCTACGAGCAGTACGTC. Encoded protein: CASSESGGYSYEQYV.

In this sample, this clonotype turned up a few times. The chain joins TRBV30 to TRBJ1-1; 7 bases align to TRBD1. Trimming removed 4 bases from V and 4 bases from J; junction bases left unmatched: 6. The CDR3 has 13 residues. The germline gives CDR1 GTSNPN, CDR2 SVGIG (reference sequence). The CDR3 DNA reads TGTGCCTGGATCCGACAGGGAGGCACTGAAGCTTTCTTT. It specifies CAWIRQGGTEAFF.

About this clonotype: This may be a read error: a much more frequent sequence differs by one nucleotide. V gene TRBV29-1 combines with J gene TRBJ1-2; no reliable D call. The length of the CDR3 is 12 residues. V lost 4 bases to trimming and J lost 7 bases, with 13 bases between them. CDR1 is SQVTM and CDR2 is ANQGSEA in the germline V gene. The CDR3 nucleotides are TGCAGCGTTGTTGCTGGTCCTCTTGGCTACACCTTC. It codes for CSVVAGPLGYTF.

This clonotype was counted between two and nine times. J is TRBJ1-6 and V is TRBV10-3; no definite D call. Germline CDR1 reads ENHRY; CDR2 reads SYGVKD. The CDR3 extends over 14 amino acids. V was clipped by 2 bases and J by 10 bases, with 12 bases between them. The CDR3 region is CAISESRDGSPLHF. In nucleotides, the CDR3 is TGTGCCATCAGTGAGAGCCGGGATGGCTCACCCCTCCACTTT.

This clonotype was detected a few times. CDR3 sequence (DNA): TGCGCCAGCAGCTCGACAGCGGGCAAACAAGAGACCCAGTACTTC. Translated: CASSSTAGKQETQYF. V and J are TRBV5-1 and TRBJ2-5; tentative D call: TRBD2 (6 bases). The CDR3 contains 15 residues. The germline V gene encodes CDR1 SGHRS and CDR2 YFSETQ. V was trimmed by 3 bases and J by 2 bases, leaving 14 bases between them.

The genes are TRBV18 and TRBJ1-1; D uncertain. The CDR3 covers 14 residues. Trimming shortened V by 6 bases and J by 3 bases, and 14 bases separated the two germline ends. CDR1 is KGHSH and CDR2 is LQKENI in the germline V gene. The CDR3 protein is CASSPRGLDTEAFF. DNA of the CDR3: TGTGCCAGCTCCCCGAGAGGGCTGGACACTGAAGCTTTCTTT.

This clonotype was detected a few times. The genes are TRBV20-1 and TRBJ1-1, with TRBD1 matching over 7 bases. This CDR3 has 13 residues. Germline assignment: CDR1 DFQATT and CDR2 SNEGSKA (reference sequence). CDR3: CSTSGTVNTEAFF. In nucleotides, the CDR3 is TGCAGCACCTCCGGGACAGTGAACACTGAAGCTTTCTTT.

The V call is TRBV2, the J call TRBJ2-3; TRBD1 agrees at 8 bases. The V gene end was trimmed by 0 bases and the J gene end by 3 bases; junction bases not matched to a gene: 2. Germline V gene sequence: CDR1 SNHLY, CDR2 FYNNEI. This CDR3 has 15 amino acids. The CDR3 sequence is CASSEADRGTDTQYF. The CDR3 nucleotides read TGTGCCAGCAGTGAAGCTGACAGGGGAACAGATACGCAGTATTTT.

This clonotype was picked up a small number of times. The chain has TRBV5-1 and TRBJ1-4; the match to TRBD1 covers 7 bases. The trim removed 8 bases at V and 2 bases at J, leaving 12 bases unmatched. CDR1 and CDR2 (germline): SGHRS, YFSETQ. The CDR3 length is 16 residues. CDR3 coding DNA: TGCGCCAGTCGGACAGGCCCGACGAACACTAATGAAAAACTGTTTTTT. Protein: CASRTGPTNTNEKLFF. Using reference TRBV5-1 and TRBJ1-4 for the parts outside the CDR3, the full variable domain is KAGVTQTPRYLIKTRGQQVTLSCSPISGHRSVSWYQQTPGQGLQFLFEYFSETQRNKGNFPGRFSGRQFSNSRSEMNVSTLELGDSALYLCASRTGPTNTNEKLFFGSGTQLSVL.

This clonotype has a count of ten or more. The rearrangement joins TRBV4-1 to TRBJ2-3; D remains unclear. CDR1 and CDR2 (germline): MGHRA, YSYEKL. V dropped 1 base and J dropped 3 bases, with 11 bases sitting between them. This CDR3 has 15 residues. DNA for the CDR3: TGCGCCAGCAGCCAAGGTATCTCGTCAACAGATACGCAGTATTTT. This codes for CASSQGISSTDTQYF.

This clonotype was observed at least ten times. The chain couples TRBV5-5 to TRBJ2-7; 9 positions agree with TRBD1. This CDR3 region has 16 residues. Germline CDR1 SGHKS, CDR2 YYEKEE (reference sequence). V lost 4 bases to trimming and J lost 1 base; unmatched junction nucleotides: 9. CDR3 coding DNA: TGTGCCAGCAGCGGAAAACCGGGACAGGGTTCCTACGAGCAGTACGTC. Encoded protein: CASSGKPGQGSYEQYV.

At least ten counts were recorded for this clonotype. The chain uses TRBV5-6 and TRBJ2-1; D gene uncertain. Trimming left V 0 bases short and J 7 bases short, with 8 bases between. CDR1 SGHDT and CDR2 YYEEEE come from the germline V gene. The CDR3 spans 13 residues. CDR3 region: CASSLEDLNEQFF. The DNA for the CDR3 is TGTGCCAGCAGCTTGGAGGACCTGAATGAGCAGTTCTTC.

The CDR3 is CASSQVSGQRNQPQHF. CDR3 sequence (DNA): TGCGCCAGCAGCCAAGTATCGGGACAACGGAATCAGCCCCAGCATTTT. The rearrangement uses TRBV4-1 and TRBJ1-5; D may be TRBD1 (6 bases). Trimming pared 1 base from V and 4 bases from J, leaving 14 bases between. The CDR3 runs 16 residues. CDR1 and CDR2 from the germline V gene are MGHRA and YSYEKL.

This chain connects TRBV7-2 to TRBJ1-1, with D perhaps matching TRBD1 (6 bases). The CDR3 spans 16 residues. Trimming stripped 6 bases from V and 4 bases from J, with 21 bases between. Germline CDR1 reads SGHTA; CDR2 reads FQGNSA. Here the CDR3 reads CASSRRQVAEGTEAFF. Written as DNA, the CDR3 is TGTGCCAGCAGTCGCCGACAGGTGGCCGAGGGCACTGAAGCTTTCTTT.

At least ten counts were recorded for this clonotype. The chain carries TRBV24-1 and TRBJ2-1, with 11 bases matching TRBD2. CDR3 length equals 16 residues. Germline values: CDR1 KGHDR, CDR2 SFDVKD. The V gene end was trimmed by 2 bases and the J gene end by 4 bases; junction bases not matched to a gene: 3. DNA for the CDR3: TGTGCCACCAGTGATTCCGGGACTAGCGGATACAATGAGCAGTTCTTC. Translation gives CATSDSGTSGYNEQFF.

The sample holds many counts of this clonotype. The rearrangement links TRBV27 to TRBJ2-3, with D tentatively TRBD2 (5 bases). The germline V gene has CDR1 MNHEY and CDR2 SMNVEV (reference sequence). The ends were cut back, 4 bases at V and 4 bases at J, with 12 bases in the middle. The CDR3 is 14 amino acids. Here the CDR3 DNA reads TGTGCCAGCAGTTCGCAAACTAGACCAGATACGCAGTATTTT. Translating it yields CASSSQTRPDTQYF.

In its sample, this clonotype was seen a few times. J is TRBJ1-6 and V is TRBV10-1, with 8 nucleotides matching TRBD1. The CDR3 extends over 14 amino acids. Germline V lookup: CDR1 WNHNN, CDR2 SYGVQD (reference sequence). The V gene end was trimmed by 6 bases and the J gene end by 5 bases; junction bases not matched to a gene: 3. The CDR3 reads CASSATGDNSPLHF. CDR3 nucleotide sequence: TGCGCCAGCAGCGCGACAGGGGATAATTCACCCCTCCACTTT.

A few counts support this clonotype. The rearrangement links TRBV6-5 to TRBJ1-4; possible D gene TRBD1, 5 bases. Germline values: CDR1 MNHEY, CDR2 SVGAGI. Trimming pared 0 bases from V and 3 bases from J, leaving 11 bases between. This CDR3 contains 16 residues. The CDR3 coding sequence is TGTGCCAGCAGTTACTCTGGGACGACGGCTAATGAAAAACTGTTTTTT. It specifies CASSYSGTTANEKLFF.

At least ten counts were recorded for this clonotype. One junction end disagrees with the germline gene, perhaps due to a read error. This rearrangement joins TRBV12-3 or TRBV12-4 to TRBJ2-1; TRBD2 agrees at 9 bases. The CDR3 is made up of 14 amino acids. The CDR3 is CASSPLRSGGNFIF. The CDR3 nucleotides are TGTGCCAGCAGTCCCCTGAGGAGCGGGGGGAACTTCATCTTC.

The V and J genes are TRBV5-1 and TRBJ2-3; D might be TRBD1 (6 bases). In germline, CDR1 is SGHRS, CDR2 YFSETQ. This CDR3 spans 15 amino acids. Trimming took 1 base from V and 2 from J, leaving 11 bases between them. The DNA for the CDR3 is TGCGCCAGCAGCTTGCTCCGGACAGTCACAGATACGCAGTATTTT. Protein: CASSLLRTVTDTQYF.

This clonotype has more than one count but fewer than ten. The junction departs from germline at one end; a sequencing error may be responsible. The chain has TRBV9 and TRBJ1-5; D not certain. The CDR3 sequence is 15 residues long. The germline V gene encodes CDR1 SGDLS and CDR2 YYNGEE. CDR3 residues: CASNVDGLGNQPQHF. CDR3 DNA sequence: TGTGCCAGCAACGTAGACGGATTGGGCAATCAGCCCCAGCATTTT.

This clonotype was detected a few times. V is TRBV15 and J is TRBJ1-5; D is undetermined. Trimming left V 5 bases short and J 6 bases short, with 17 bases between. Germline values: CDR1 LNHNV, CDR2 YYDKDF (reference sequence). The length of the CDR3 is 15 residues. The CDR3, as DNA: TGTGCCACCAGCTTTGAAAGGCTGGTTAGTCAGCCCCAGCATTTT. It yields the protein CATSFERLVSQPQHF.

In its sample, this clonotype was seen a few times. The J gene is TRBJ2-1, the V gene TRBV18, with 8 bases fitting TRBD1. The junction had 16 bases not matched to a gene; V was cut back by 9 bases and J by 0 bases. The CDR3 covers 18 residues. Germline CDR1 is KGHSH and CDR2 is LQKENI. In DNA form, the CDR3 reads TGTGCCAGTTTCCCCGGGACAGGCTTTCTTAGCTCCTACAATGAGCAGTTCTTC. Protein product: CASFPGTGFLSSYNEQFF. The complete variable domain, with remaining parts taken from reference TRBV18 and TRBJ2-1, reads NAGVMQNPRHLVRRRGQEARLRCSPMKGHSHVYWYRQLPEEGLKFMVYLQKENIIDESGMPKERFSAEFPKEGPSILRIQQVVRGDSAAYFCASFPGTGFLSSYNEQFFGPGTRLTVL.

This clonotype was observed at least ten times. V usage is TRBV12-3 or TRBV12-4 and J usage is TRBJ1-3, with D unresolved. V was shortened by 3 bases and J by 6 bases, with 15 bases between the two germline ends. This CDR3 comprises 15 residues. The CDR3 DNA sequence: TGTGCCAGCAGTTTCGGGATCAGCCCCCCAAACACCATATATTTT. It is translated as CASSFGISPPNTIYF.

A few counts support this clonotype. V gene TRBV7-2 combines with J gene TRBJ2-1; D gene ambiguous. From germline, CDR1 is SGHTA and CDR2 FQGNSA. The CDR3 is 14 residues long. Trimming removed 3 bases at V and 9 bases at J, with 15 bases between. CDR3 residues: CASSFFQAGREQFF. The DNA for the CDR3 is TGTGCCAGCAGCTTCTTTCAGGCAGGACGTGAGCAGTTCTTC.